This is a list of T cell receptor beta chains from one sample in a study of control samples from healthy donors and cancer patients. Measured with immunoSEQ multiplex PCR; TCRdb has only the in-frame clones, and not every one. Here the sample spans about 94,000 clones, approximately 90% being singletons. Sequencing was carried out using blood. Source of these receptors: a woman aged 45-65 years in good health. CDR3s include the opening cysteine and the closing phenylalanine or tryptophan. Fields, in order: D gene, clone size, J gene, V gene, CDR3 DNA, CDR3 protein. The D gene is left open where the match is weak. Some rows mark clone size as missing; the rest say once, few, many or name a class of expanded clone.

d_call: TRBD1
clone_size: .
j_call: TRBJ1-2
v_call: TRBV11-2
cdr3_nt: TGTGCCAGCAGCTTTAACAGGGGCTATGGCTACACCTTC
cdr3_aa: CASSFNRGYGYTF

d_call: .
clone_size: .
j_call: TRBJ1-5
v_call: TRBV12-3/TRBV12-4
cdr3_nt: TGTGCCAGCAGCCGAGACGGGAATCAGCCCCAGCATTTT
cdr3_aa: CASSRDGNQPQHF

d_call: TRBD1
clone_size: .
j_call: TRBJ1-1
v_call: TRBV7-2
cdr3_nt: TGTGCCAGCAGCCCAGGACAGGGGGTAGGGAACACTGAAGCTTTCTTT
cdr3_aa: CASSPGQGVGNTEAFF

d_call: .
clone_size: .
j_call: TRBJ1-1
v_call: TRBV25-1
cdr3_nt: TGTGCCAGCAGTCCCGTGGGTGTTAGTACTGAAGCTTTCTTT
cdr3_aa: CASSPVGVSTEAFF

d_call: .
clone_size: .
j_call: TRBJ1-1
v_call: TRBV13
cdr3_nt: TGTGCCAGCAGCCCCTGGGGACATTCGACTGAAGCTTTCTTT
cdr3_aa: CASSPWGHSTEAFF

d_call: TRBD1
clone_size: .
j_call: TRBJ1-4
v_call: TRBV15
cdr3_nt: TGTGCCACCAGCATGGACAGGGGTTATGAAAAACTGTTTTTT
cdr3_aa: CATSMDRGYEKLFF

d_call: TRBD1
clone_size: few
j_call: TRBJ1-6
v_call: TRBV28
cdr3_nt: TGTGCCAGCAGACCTGTCGGGACAGGGGGCCTATCACCCCTCCACTTT
cdr3_aa: CASRPVGTGGLSPLHF

d_call: .
clone_size: .
j_call: TRBJ1-1
v_call: TRBV6-5
cdr3_nt: TGTGCCAGCTGGGGGGGGTACGGTGAAGCTTTCTTT
cdr3_aa: CASWGGYGEAFF

d_call: .
clone_size: .
j_call: TRBJ1-1
v_call: TRBV9
cdr3_nt: TGTGTCAGCAGCCCGAGGGACTTCGGGAACACTGAAGCTTTCTTT
cdr3_aa: CVSSPRDFGNTEAFF

d_call: .
clone_size: .
j_call: TRBJ2-1
v_call: TRBV27
cdr3_nt: TGTGCCAGCAGTTTTTTACAGGGCTACAATGAGCAGTTCTTC
cdr3_aa: CASSFLQGYNEQFF

d_call: .
clone_size: .
j_call: TRBJ1-1
v_call: TRBV6-1
cdr3_nt: TGTGCCAGCAGTGAAGCTGGAGGGAGCACTGAAGCTTTCTTT
cdr3_aa: CASSEAGGSTEAFF